One and the same sample provided the 31 T cell receptor beta chains below, sequenced in a study of blood T cell repertoires in COVID-19. Measured with immunoSEQ multiplex PCR; TCRdb has only the in-frame clones, and not every one. The table includes 200,000 to 250,000 clones, roughly 90% detected once. The material sequenced was PBMCs or T cells enriched from blood (not recorded which). The receptors stem from a man younger than 40 who had been exposed to COVID-19.

The CDR3 is CASSTTGYSPLHF. The CDR3 region has the DNA TGTGCCAGCAGCACGACAGGGTATTCACCCCTCCACTTT. This rearrangement joins TRBV11-2 to TRBJ1-6, with 7 bases identical to TRBD1. V lost 5 bases and J lost 8; bases outside the gene matches: 3. Germline assignment: CDR1 SGHAT and CDR2 FQNNGV. The CDR3 extends over 13 amino acids.

V usage is TRBV4-1 and J usage is TRBJ2-3; 10 positions match TRBD2. V shed 1 base and J 2 bases; nucleotides not matched to a gene: 6. This CDR3 contains 17 residues. Germline values: CDR1 MGHRA, CDR2 YSYEKL. The CDR3 region has the DNA TGCGCCAGCAGCCAAGGGCCAGCGGGGGGGTACACAGATACGCAGTATTTT. Translating it yields CASSQGPAGGYTDTQYF.

This chain links TRBV30 with TRBJ1-3; no clear D. V lost 2 bases to trimming and J lost 4 bases, with 9 bases between them. The CDR3 loop spans 13 amino acids. Germline CDR1 and CDR2: GTSNPN and SVGIG (reference sequence). This CDR3 reads CAWSRVLGNTIYF. Written as DNA, the CDR3 is TGTGCCTGGAGTCGGGTTTTGGGAAACACCATATATTTT.

The gene calls are TRBV5-1 and TRBJ1-2; D uncertain. This CDR3 region has 13 residues. Germline-derived CDR1 and CDR2 are SGHRS and YFSETQ. V lost 0 bases and J 9 bases, leaving 12 bases between the germline ends. The CDR3 sequence: CASSLDNTASYTF. DNA of the CDR3: TGCGCCAGCAGCTTGGACAACACAGCTAGCTACACCTTC.

The chain combines TRBV5-1 with TRBJ2-5; TRBD2 aligns across 12 bases. This CDR3 spans 17 amino acids. The germline V gene has CDR1 SGHRS and CDR2 YFSETQ. The J segment lost 2 bases and the V segment lost 3 bases, leaving 8 bases of the junction unmatched. The CDR3 sequence is CASSYAKTSGRQETQYF. In DNA, the CDR3 is TGCGCCAGCAGCTATGCCAAGACTAGCGGGAGACAAGAGACCCAGTACTTC.

The chain recombines TRBV3-1 (or the pseudogene TRBV3-2) with TRBJ2-7; 8 nucleotides line up with TRBD2. V gave up 3 bases and J gave up 2 bases; unmatched junction bases: 12. This CDR3 is built from 17 residues. Germline CDR1 is LGHDT and CDR2 is YNNKEL (reference sequence). The CDR3, as DNA: TGTGCCAGCAGCCATACCGGGAGGGGGACGCCCGCCTACGAGCAGTACTTC. This encodes CASSHTGRGTPAYEQYF.

The chain has TRBV10-1 and TRBJ2-3; the D is unclear. With 7 bases removed from V and 6 bases from J, the gap between germline ends came to 8 bases. CDR3 length equals 11 residues. Germline loops: CDR1 WNHNN, CDR2 SYGVQD (reference sequence). The CDR3 coding sequence is TGCGCCAGCATAGAGCCCGATACGCAGTATTTT. It is translated as CASIEPDTQYF.

This clone was picked up one time. The V call is TRBV5-5, the J call TRBJ2-5; 12 nucleotides match TRBD2. Germline trimming cut 0 bases from V and 2 bases from J; bases unmatched to any gene: 5. CDR1 and CDR2 (germline): SGHKS, YYEKEE (reference sequence). This CDR3 region has 17 residues. CDR3 sequence (DNA): TGTGCCAGCAGCTTGGAAAAAGGACTAGCGGGACAAGAGACCCAGTACTTC. It is translated as CASSLEKGLAGQETQYF. Filled out from reference TRBV5-5 and TRBJ2-5, the complete variable domain reads DAGVTQSPTHLIKTRGQQVTLRCSPISGHKSVSWYQQVLGQGPQFIFQYYEKEERGRGNFPDRFSARQFPNYSSELNVNALLLGDSALYLCASSLEKGLAGQETQYFGPGTRLLVL.

This clone is a singleton in its sample. The chain couples TRBV4-2 to TRBJ1-5, with 8 bases matching TRBD1. Per the germline V gene, CDR1 is LGHNA and CDR2 is YNFKEQ. This CDR3 region has 18 residues. Trimming at V came to 0 bases and at J to 9 bases, leaving 16 bases not matched to a gene. The CDR3 DNA reads TGTGCCAGCAGCCAAGATAATCAGCAGGGGGCGTTCGGAAGGCCCCAGCATTTT. Protein: CASSQDNQQGAFGRPQHF.

V gene TRBV11-2 combines with J gene TRBJ2-5, with TRBD2 as a possible D gene (7 bases). Trimming shortened V by 4 bases and J by 5 bases, and 20 bases separated the two germline ends. This CDR3 spans 16 amino acids. Germline assignment: CDR1 SGHAT and CDR2 FQNNGV. This CDR3 is CASSSTLLGGQETQYF. CDR3 nucleotide sequence: TGTGCCAGCAGCTCGACTCTCCTCGGGGGGCAGGAGACCCAGTACTTC.

The chain employs TRBV7-2 and TRBJ2-7; 13 nucleotides align to TRBD2. This CDR3 comprises 17 residues. V dropped 0 bases and J dropped 4; count of bases not matched to a gene: 6. Germline CDR1 SGHTA, CDR2 FQGNSA. The CDR3 DNA follows: TGTGCCAGCAGCTTAGCTACTAGCGGGGGGGCTTCGTACGAGCAGTACTTC. This translates into CASSLATSGGASYEQYF.

The rearrangement links TRBV5-1 to TRBJ1-1, with TRBD1 matching over 9 bases. From germline, CDR1 is SGHRS and CDR2 YFSETQ. Losses at the gene ends were 4 bases for V and 4 bases for J; bases not matched to a gene: 8. This CDR3 spans 15 amino acids. This CDR3 is CASSPGQGLSTEAFF. As DNA, the CDR3 is TGCGCCAGCAGCCCGGGACAGGGACTGAGCACTGAAGCTTTCTTT.

This clone was detected only once. The chain is built from TRBV5-1 and TRBJ2-7; TRBD2 agrees at 10 bases. The CDR3 has 14 residues. J lost 3 bases, V lost 4 bases, and 4 bases had no gene match. Germline CDR1 SGHRS, CDR2 YFSETQ. The chain's CDR3 is CASSLASGGYEQYF. The CDR3 DNA reads TGCGCCAGCAGCCTCGCTAGCGGGGGCTACGAGCAGTACTTC. Full variable domain (outside the CDR3, taken from reference TRBV5-1 and TRBJ2-7): KAGVTQTPRYLIKTRGQQVTLSCSPISGHRSVSWYQQTPGQGLQFLFEYFSETQRNKGNFPGRFSGRQFSNSRSEMNVSTLELGDSALYLCASSLASGGYEQYFGPGTRLTVT.

The rearrangement links TRBV19 to TRBJ1-1, with D perhaps matching TRBD1 (5 bases). The V end lost 4 bases, the J end lost 3 bases, and 6 bases lay between the germline ends. The CDR3 contains 12 residues. Germline V gene data show CDR1 as LNHDA and CDR2 as SQIVND (reference sequence). In DNA form, the CDR3 reads TGTGCCAGTAGTAGACAGTACACTGAAGCTTTCTTT. Translated: CASSRQYTEAFF.

The chain has TRBV24-1 and TRBJ2-7; 8 bases are shared with TRBD1. This CDR3 contains 17 residues. The germline V gene has CDR1 KGHDR and CDR2 SFDVKD. Trimming took 3 bases from V and 2 from J; bases not matched to a gene: 11. The CDR3 region has the DNA TGTGCCACCAGTGATCCCCTTCGACAGGGGTATACCTACGAGCAGTACTTC. It codes for CATSDPLRQGYTYEQYF.

The gene calls are TRBV7-2 and TRBJ1-4, with 7 bases that match TRBD1. Trimming took 5 bases from V and 8 from J; bases not matched to a gene: 8. The CDR3 extends over 14 amino acids. Germline CDR1 reads SGHTA; CDR2 reads FQGNSA. The CDR3 loop reads CASSPGQAWEKLFF. CDR3 coding DNA: TGTGCCAGCAGCCCCGGACAGGCCTGGGAAAAACTGTTTTTT.

The V and J genes are TRBV6-5 and TRBJ1-1; D gene uncertain. Trimming stripped 0 bases from V and 5 bases from J, with 10 bases between. The germline gives CDR1 MNHEY, CDR2 SVGAGI. The CDR3 length is 14 residues. CDR3 coding DNA: TGTGCCAGCAGTTACTCGAGCGGGCGAACTGAAGCTTTCTTT. As protein: CASSYSSGRTEAFF.

This chain connects TRBV6-6 to TRBJ1-3; D is uncertain. There are 13 residues in the CDR3. V was clipped by 6 bases and J by 7 bases, with 13 bases between them. Germline CDR1 reads MNHNY; CDR2 reads SVGAGI (reference sequence). CDR3 nucleotides: TGTGCCAGCAGACCCGGTGGAGCCAACACCATATATTTT. Its protein product is CASRPGGANTIYF.

This chain links TRBV6-5 with TRBJ2-1; 8 bases map to TRBD2. CDR1 and CDR2 (germline): MNHEY, SVGAGI. V shed 6 bases, J shed 7 bases, and the junction held 11 bases outside the gene matches. This CDR3 spans 15 amino acids. The CDR3 nucleotides read TGTGCCAGCAGAACGGGGTCGGGGGGGCGGAATGAGCAGTTCTTC. The encoded protein is CASRTGSGGRNEQFF.

The chain employs TRBV19 and TRBJ1-2; D gene uncertain. This CDR3 is built from 14 residues. Trimming shortened V by 5 bases and J by 4 bases, and 14 bases separated the two germline ends. Germline CDR1 reads LNHDA; CDR2 reads SQIVND (reference sequence). For the CDR3, the DNA is TGTGCCAGTAGTCCCCCCTCCTCCTCCTATGGCTACACCTTC. As protein: CASSPPSSSYGYTF. The complete variable domain, with remaining parts taken from reference TRBV19 and TRBJ1-2, reads DGGITQSPKYLFRKEGQNVTLSCEQNLNHDAMYWYRQDPGQGLRLIYYSQIVNDFQKGDIAEGYSVSREKKESFPLTVTSAQKNPTAFYLCASSPPSSSYGYTFGSGTRLTVV.

This clone was detected once. The chain carries TRBV2 and TRBJ2-5; 12 bases fit TRBD2. With V trimmed by 6 bases and J by 2 bases, 7 bases remained unmatched. The CDR3 consists of 16 residues. Germline CDR1 reads SNHLY; CDR2 reads FYNNEI. This CDR3 reads CASRGLAGGYQETQYF. The CDR3 bases are TGTGCCAGCAGGGGTCTAGCGGGGGGGTATCAAGAGACCCAGTACTTC.

This clone has just one count. J is TRBJ1-5 and V is TRBV24-1; D is unclear. The CDR3 loop spans 19 amino acids. CDR1 is KGHDR, CDR2 SFDVKD, per germline. V lost 7 bases and J 0 bases, leaving 24 bases between the germline ends. CDR3 protein: CATSRSGRQQNDSNQPQHF. The DNA of the CDR3 is TGTGCCACCAGCCGATCCGGCAGGCAGCAGAACGATAGCAATCAGCCCCAGCATTTT.

The gene calls are TRBV5-1 and TRBJ1-2; TRBD1 matches 9 bases. The CDR3 contains 15 residues. Germline trimming cut 5 bases from V and 8 bases from J; bases unmatched to any gene: 13. In germline, CDR1 is SGHRS, CDR2 YFSETQ. The CDR3 coding sequence is TGCGCCAGCAGGGGTACGGGACAGGGAACAGAAGGCTACACCTTC. This translates into CASRGTGQGTEGYTF.

This clone has only one observation. The V gene is TRBV6-2 or TRBV6-3, the J gene TRBJ2-1, with D perhaps matching TRBD2 (5 bases). This CDR3 has 12 amino acids. The germline V and J ends were trimmed by 2 bases and 8 bases, with 7 bases remaining between them. Germline V gene data show CDR1 as MNHEY and CDR2 as SVGEGT. CDR3 residues: CASSYRRDEQFF. The DNA of the CDR3 is TGTGCCAGCAGTTACAGGCGGGATGAGCAGTTCTTC.

The chain uses TRBV7-9 and TRBJ2-7, with D perhaps matching TRBD1 (7 bases). Germline lookup yields CDR1 SEHNR and CDR2 FQNEAQ (reference sequence). This CDR3 is built from 16 residues. Between the trimmed V and J ends, which lost 2 bases and 0 bases, there was a span of 14 bases. CDR3 region: CASSLPPGGSSYEQYF. The DNA for the CDR3 is TGTGCCAGCAGCTTACCTCCAGGGGGGAGCTCCTACGAGCAGTACTTC.

Regarding this clone: A junction end diverges from the germline sequence, so it may reflect a read error. The chain is built from TRBV6-5 and TRBJ2-5, with 7 bases identical to TRBD2. CDR3 length equals 14 residues. CDR1 and CDR2 (germline): MNHEY, SVGAGI. The CDR3 reads CASSSGGRGETQYF. The CDR3 DNA sequence: TGTGCCAGCAGCTCCGGGGGTCGGGGGGAGACACAGTACTTC.

This chain uses TRBV11-2 with TRBJ2-2, with no clear D. This CDR3 contains 16 residues. Germline V CDR1 and CDR2: SGHAT, FQNNGV. With 1 base removed from V and 0 bases from J, the gap between germline ends came to 9 bases. The CDR3 is CASSLGLAANTGELFF. The DNA of the CDR3 is TGTGCCAGCAGCTTAGGTTTGGCGGCGAACACCGGGGAGCTGTTTTTT.

This clone has just one count. The chain has TRBV6-4 and TRBJ2-5, with TRBD2 matching 7 bases. CDR3 length: 16 amino acids. J gave up 3 bases and V 4 bases, and 11 bases lay outside the gene matches. Germline CDR1 is MRHNA and CDR2 is SNTAGT. The CDR3 DNA is TGTGCCAGCAGTGGCCCCGGAGGACTAGGTGAAGAGACCCAGTACTTC. Protein: CASSGPGGLGEETQYF.

The chain couples TRBV7-6 to TRBJ2-1; 8 bases agree with TRBD2. This CDR3 contains 16 residues. Looked up from germline, CDR1 is SGHVS and CDR2 is FNYEAQ. V gave up 5 bases and J gave up 7 bases; unmatched junction bases: 13. Here the CDR3 reads CASSRPGLGGRNEQFF. For the CDR3, the DNA is TGTGCCAGCAGCCGTCCGGGACTAGGGGGGCGTAATGAGCAGTTCTTC.

Here the CDR3 DNA reads TGTGCCAGCAGCCCAGGCTCGGACAGGGAAGGCACCGGGGAGCTGTTTTTT. The encoded protein is CASSPGSDREGTGELFF. The V gene is TRBV11-3, the J gene TRBJ2-2; 8 nucleotides match TRBD1. V lost 5 bases to trimming and J lost 4 bases; unmatched junction nucleotides: 12. The CDR3 covers 17 residues. Germline V CDR1 and CDR2: SGHNT, YENEEA.

This clone was recorded a few times. The V call is TRBV5-5, the J call TRBJ1-1; no reliable D call. Per the germline V gene, CDR1 is SGHKS and CDR2 is YYEKEE (reference sequence). The V gene lost 0 bases and the J gene lost 4 bases, with 7 bases spanning the gap. The CDR3 spans 13 residues. The CDR3: CASSLGESTEAFF. In nucleotides, the CDR3 is TGTGCCAGCAGCTTGGGGGAGAGCACTGAAGCTTTCTTT. Combining the CDR3 with reference TRBV5-5 and TRBJ1-1 gives the whole variable domain DAGVTQSPTHLIKTRGQQVTLRCSPISGHKSVSWYQQVLGQGPQFIFQYYEKEERGRGNFPDRFSARQFPNYSSELNVNALLLGDSALYLCASSLGESTEAFFGQGTRLTVV.